One and the same sample provided the 27 T cell receptor beta chains below, sequenced in a study of cytotoxic CD8 clonotypes in ibrutinib-treated CLL. Profiling relied on immunoSEQ multiplex PCR, and the TCRdb table lists in-frame clones only, not all of them. This repertoire shows some 140,000 clones, approximately 90% found once; its top ten account for about 10%. The sequenced sample was PBMCs, obtained after 12 months of ibrutinib treatment. Receptors were obtained from a human donor with chronic lymphocytic leukemia.

This chain uses TRBV5-1 with TRBJ2-3; TRBD2 matches 10 bases. With 0 bases clipped from V and 6 bases from J, the junction kept 7 bases outside the gene matches. The CDR3 spans 16 residues. Germline V gene lookup returns CDR1 SGHRS and CDR2 YFSETQ. CDR3 nucleotides: TGCGCCAGCAGCTTGGAAGCGGGAGGGTTCGGGGATACGCAGTATTTT. Translation: CASSLEAGGFGDTQYF.

The chain carries TRBV27 and TRBJ1-5; a weak D match, TRBD1 (5 bases). Germline V gives CDR1 MNHEY, CDR2 SMNVEV (reference sequence). This CDR3 comprises 16 residues. Trimming left V 0 bases short and J 0 bases short, with 9 bases between. CDR3 sequence: CASSLSRQISNQPQHF. CDR3 in DNA: TGTGCCAGCAGTTTATCCCGACAGATTAGCAATCAGCCCCAGCATTTT.

This clone was seen just once. The V gene is TRBV11-2, the J gene TRBJ1-1; D is ambiguous. This CDR3 has 14 amino acids. Looked up from germline, CDR1 is SGHAT and CDR2 is FQNNGV. Trimming left V 8 bases short and J 11 bases short, with 24 bases between. CDR3: CASAPTPTWIQAFF. Here the CDR3 DNA reads TGTGCCAGCGCCCCGACGCCGACGTGGATACAGGCTTTCTTT. Variable domain in full (rest from reference TRBV11-2 and TRBJ1-1): EAGVAQSPRYKIIEKRQSVAFWCNPISGHATLYWYQQILGQGPKLLIQFQNNGVVDDSQLPKDRFSAERLKGVDSTLKIQPAKLEDSAVYLCASAPTPTWIQAFFGQGTRLTVV.

This clone was observed a single time. The V and J genes are TRBV19 and TRBJ2-1; 12 bases agree with TRBD2. Losses at the gene ends were 9 bases for V and 3 bases for J; bases not matched to a gene: 6. This CDR3 is built from 15 residues. The germline CDR1 and CDR2 sequences are LNHDA and SQIVND (reference sequence). DNA of the CDR3: TGTGCCAGCTGGGGACTAGCGGGTTTCTACAATGAGCAGTTCTTC. Encoded protein: CASWGLAGFYNEQFF.

V is TRBV28 and J is TRBJ1-1, with 7 bases matching TRBD1. Germline V CDR1 and CDR2: MDHEN, SYDVKM. The length of the CDR3 is 13 residues. V was pared by 6 bases and J by 5 bases, with 6 bases of the junction left unmatched. As DNA, the CDR3 is TGTGCCAGCAGAGGAGGGGGCCGGACTGAAGCTTTCTTT. It is translated as CASRGGGRTEAFF.

This chain uses TRBV2 with TRBJ2-5, with TRBD2 matching 8 bases. The V gene end was trimmed by 8 bases and the J gene end by 1 base; junction bases not matched to a gene: 3. Germline CDR1 is SNHLY and CDR2 is FYNNEI. The CDR3 consists of 13 residues. This CDR3 reads CASGTSPQETQYF. The CDR3 nucleotides read TGTGCCAGCGGGACTAGTCCCCAAGAGACCCAGTACTTC.

The rearrangement uses TRBV11-2 and TRBJ2-4; D gene unclear. This CDR3 contains 14 residues. The V end lost 2 bases, the J end lost 6 bases, and 11 bases lay between the germline ends. Germline V CDR1 and CDR2: SGHAT, FQNNGV. The DNA of the CDR3 is TGTGCCAGCAGCTTACAACCTTTCGGAAACATTCAGTACTTC. This encodes CASSLQPFGNIQYF. The complete variable domain, with remaining parts taken from reference TRBV11-2 and TRBJ2-4, reads EAGVAQSPRYKIIEKRQSVAFWCNPISGHATLYWYQQILGQGPKLLIQFQNNGVVDDSQLPKDRFSAERLKGVDSTLKIQPAKLEDSAVYLCASSLQPFGNIQYFGAGTRLSVL.

The V gene is TRBV28, the J gene TRBJ2-7; D may be TRBD2 (6 bases). The CDR3 spans 15 residues. V was trimmed by 6 bases and J by 4 bases, leaving 19 bases between them. Per the germline V gene, CDR1 is MDHEN and CDR2 is SYDVKM. CDR3 region: CASSYRSGVPYEQYF. The CDR3, as DNA: TGTGCCAGCAGCTACCGGTCGGGGGTCCCTTACGAGCAGTACTTC.

For this clone: The same CDR3 is also encoded by other DNA sequences in this sample. The chain recombines TRBV7-2 with TRBJ1-5, with D tentatively TRBD1 (5 bases). The CDR3 runs 13 residues. V lost 6 bases and J lost 5, with 11 bases in between. The germline gives CDR1 SGHTA, CDR2 FQGNSA. The CDR3 region has the DNA TGTGCCAGCAGTTCTCAGGGAGATCAGCCCCAGCATTTT. Protein product: CASSSQGDQPQHF. Complete variable domain (other parts from reference TRBV7-2 and TRBJ1-5): GAGVSQSPSNKVTEKGKDVELRCDPISGHTALYWYRQSLGQGLEFLIYFQGNSAPDKSGLPSDRFSAERTGGSVSTLTIQRTQQEDSAVYLCASSSQGDQPQHFGDGTRLSIL.

This clone was found a few times. The V and J genes are TRBV18 and TRBJ1-3, with D possibly TRBD1 on 5 matching bases. Germline CDR1 reads KGHSH; CDR2 reads LQKENI. The CDR3 spans 16 residues. V shed 3 bases and J shed 9 bases, with 21 bases lying between them. As DNA, the CDR3 is TGTGCCAGCTCACCGCCGTCCCAGCAGGGCCAAGGCACCATATATTTT. This codes for CASSPPSQQGQGTIYF.

The chain uses TRBV19 and TRBJ1-2, with unresolved D. Germline loops: CDR1 LNHDA, CDR2 SQIVND (reference sequence). This CDR3 has 12 residues. Trimming pared 7 bases from V and 2 bases from J, leaving 8 bases between. The CDR3 is CASNTLNYGYTF. The DNA of the CDR3 is TGTGCCAGTAATACACTGAACTATGGCTACACCTTC.

The chain recombines TRBV29-1 with TRBJ2-1, with a weak D call TRBD2 (6 bases). The CDR3 sequence is 14 residues long. Germline CDR1 and CDR2: SQVTM and ANQGSEA. Trimming stripped 5 bases from V and 3 bases from J, with 14 bases between. CDR3 bases: TGCAGCGTTAGTTTTAGGCGGGACTACAATGAGCAGTTCTTC. This codes for CSVSFRRDYNEQFF.

The gene calls are TRBV28 and TRBJ2-7, with 8 bases that match TRBD2. This CDR3 has 15 residues. After removal of 5 bases from V and 4 bases from J, the junction contained 10 bases not matched to a gene. Germline V gene sequence: CDR1 MDHEN, CDR2 SYDVKM. The CDR3 sequence is CASSLPVAGPYEQYF. The DNA for the CDR3 is TGTGCCAGCAGTCTGCCGGTAGCGGGGCCTTACGAGCAGTACTTC. Complete variable domain (other parts from reference TRBV28 and TRBJ2-7): DVKVTQSSRYLVKRTGEKVFLECVQDMDHENMFWYRQDPGLGLRLIYFSYDVKMKEKGDIPEGYSVSREKKERFSLILESASTNQTSMYLCASSLPVAGPYEQYFGPGTRLTVT.

J is TRBJ2-7 and V is TRBV25-1; 7 positions agree with TRBD1. In germline, CDR1 is MGHDK, CDR2 SYGVNS. With 5 bases clipped from V and 2 bases from J, the junction kept 15 bases outside the gene matches. CDR3 length equals 17 residues. CDR3 nucleotide sequence: TGTGCCAGCAGTCTCGGCGGCCACAAGGGGGCAACCTACGAGCAGTACTTC. Encoded protein: CASSLGGHKGATYEQYF.

The chain carries TRBV9 and TRBJ2-3; D call uncertain. This CDR3 has 13 residues. Germline values: CDR1 SGDLS, CDR2 YYNGEE. V dropped 0 bases and J dropped 4 bases, with 6 bases sitting between them. This CDR3 reads CASSVEGADTQYF. CDR3 coding DNA: TGTGCCAGCAGCGTAGAGGGCGCAGATACGCAGTATTTT.

This chain uses TRBV6-5 with TRBJ2-1, with D possibly matching TRBD1 (6 bases). This CDR3 is 13 amino acids long. CDR1 MNHEY and CDR2 SVGAGI come from the germline V gene. V was cut by 8 bases and J by 9 bases, with 17 bases left in between. This chain's CDR3 is CASGDPPRGEQFF. CDR3 bases: TGTGCCAGCGGGGACCCCCCCAGGGGTGAGCAGTTCTTC.

The CDR3 region has the DNA TGTGCCAGCAGCGGAGCCCCCGGGACTAGCGGGAGTTGGAATGAGCAGTTCTTC. Its protein is CASSGAPGTSGSWNEQFF. The chain combines TRBV9 with TRBJ2-1, with TRBD2 matching 14 bases. After removal of 3 bases from V and 7 bases from J, the junction contained 12 bases not matched to a gene. Per the germline V gene, CDR1 is SGDLS and CDR2 is YYNGEE. The CDR3 contains 18 residues. Full variable domain (rest looked up from reference TRBV9 and TRBJ2-1): DSGVTQTPKHLITATGQRVTLRCSPRSGDLSVYWYQQSLDQGLQFLIQYYNGEERAKGNILERFSAQQFPDLHSELNLSSLELGDSALYFCASSGAPGTSGSWNEQFFGPGTRLTVL.

This rearrangement joins TRBV9 to TRBJ2-1, with TRBD1 as a possible D gene (6 bases). The CDR3 is made up of 15 amino acids. The V gene's germline CDR1 is SGDLS and CDR2 YYNGEE. The V end was cut by 0 bases, the J end by 9 bases, with 16 bases between. The CDR3 reads CASSVAGHIGIEQFF. CDR3 DNA: TGTGCCAGCAGCGTAGCGGGACATATAGGGATTGAGCAGTTCTTC.

This clone was detected once. The chain has TRBV9 and TRBJ2-7, with 10 bases aligning to TRBD2. The V gene end was trimmed by 3 bases and the J gene end by 4 bases; junction bases not matched to a gene: 10. From germline, CDR1 is SGDLS and CDR2 YYNGEE. The CDR3 has 16 amino acids. The CDR3 DNA follows: TGTGCCAGCAGCGCCGAGCTAGCGGGAGAGATTTACGAGCAGTACTTC. Protein: CASSAELAGEIYEQYF.

Here the CDR3 reads CASAQGQGVGFYEQYF. Here the CDR3 DNA reads TGTGCCAGCGCCCAGGGGCAGGGGGTGGGTTTCTACGAGCAGTACTTC. The chain joins TRBV5-4 to TRBJ2-7; 7 bases agree with TRBD1. Trimming removed 7 bases from V and 3 bases from J; junction bases left unmatched: 16. CDR3 length equals 16 residues. Germline V lookup: CDR1 SGHNT, CDR2 YYREEE (reference sequence). The variable domain in full, completed from reference TRBV5-4 and TRBJ2-7, reads ETGVTQSPTHLIKTRGQQVTLRCSSQSGHNTVSWYQQALGQGPQFIFQYYREEENGRGNFPPRFSGLQFPNYSSELNVNALELDDSALYLCASAQGQGVGFYEQYFGPGTRLTVT.

The chain links TRBV7-2 to TRBJ2-7; D call uncertain. The CDR3 length is 14 residues. CDR1 and CDR2 (germline): SGHTA, FQGNSA. V lost 5 bases to trimming and J lost 6 bases, with 17 bases between them. The DNA for the CDR3 is TGTGCCAGCAGCGTATGCAAGGGTGGCTGCGAGCAGTACTTC. Translation: CASSVCKGGCEQYF.

The chain links TRBV5-4 to TRBJ2-2, with TRBD2 matching 8 bases. The V and J ends lost 0 bases and 7 bases, in that order; junction bases with no gene match: 8. This CDR3 has 16 residues. CDR1 and CDR2 from the germline V gene are SGHNT and YYREEE (reference sequence). CDR3 residues: CASSLDPAGEIGELFF. CDR3 nucleotides: TGTGCCAGCAGCTTGGATCCAGCGGGAGAAATCGGGGAGCTGTTTTTT.

V is TRBV9 and J is TRBJ2-6, with D tentatively TRBD1 (5 bases). V was cut by 1 base and J by 0 bases, with 17 bases left in between. Germline CDR1 is SGDLS and CDR2 is YYNGEE. This CDR3 spans 19 amino acids. CDR3 bases: TGTGCCAGCAGCGTATCGCAACAGGCCAGTGGCTCTGGGGCCAACGTCCTGACTTTC. This sequence encodes CASSVSQQASGSGANVLTF.

This clone was counted once. The rearrangement uses TRBV30 and TRBJ1-5, with no clear D. This CDR3 is built from 13 residues. V lost 0 bases, J lost 4 bases, and 7 bases lay in between. The germline gives CDR1 GTSNPN, CDR2 SVGIG (reference sequence). CDR3 sequence reads: CAWSVNWNQPQHF. CDR3 sequence (DNA): TGTGCCTGGAGTGTAAATTGGAATCAGCCCCAGCATTTT.

J is TRBJ1-4 and V is TRBV18; 9 bases are shared with TRBD1. After removal of 1 base from V and 0 bases from J, the junction contained 9 bases not matched to a gene. The CDR3 contains 19 residues. Germline V lookup: CDR1 KGHSH, CDR2 LQKENI. The CDR3 reads CASSPLSGQGVATNEKLFF. CDR3 in DNA: TGTGCCAGCTCACCACTTTCGGGACAGGGCGTTGCAACTAATGAAAAACTGTTTTTT.

V gene TRBV28 combines with J gene TRBJ1-2; D possibly corresponds to TRBD1 (6 bases). The germline CDR1 and CDR2 sequences are MDHEN and SYDVKM. The CDR3 is 16 amino acids. Trimming shortened V by 3 bases and J by 0 bases, and 14 bases separated the two germline ends. CDR3 sequence (DNA): TGTGCCAGCAGTTTTGGCGGGGGCGAAGCTAACTATGGCTACACCTTC. Amino acids: CASSFGGGEANYGYTF.

The rearrangement joins TRBV9 to TRBJ1-2; D is perhaps TRBD1 (6 bases). Germline assignment: CDR1 SGDLS and CDR2 YYNGEE. Trimming cost V 0 bases and J 5 bases, with 11 bases left between them. The CDR3 totals 14 residues. CDR3 in amino acids: CASSVEEGGYGYTF. In DNA form, the CDR3 reads TGTGCCAGCAGCGTAGAAGAGGGGGGATATGGCTACACCTTC.